This T cell receptor beta chain was captured in a study of OX40 agonist ivuxolimab in advanced cancers. Repertoires were generated with immunoSEQ multiplex PCR, while TCRdb's copy carries only in-frame clones and drops some. This sample has just under 65,000 clones, with about 89% found just once. Looked up from germline, CDR1 is SEHNR and CDR2 is FQNEAQ (reference sequence). V shed 1 base and J 3 bases; nucleotides not matched to a gene: 5. This CDR3 spans 17 amino acids. This receptor was identified in an adult with an advanced solid tumor such as melanoma, head and neck, liver or kidney cancer. Here the sequenced sample was CD4+ or CD8+ T cells sorted from blood, taken in a trial of the OX40 agonist ivuxolimab. This sequence joins TRBV7-9 and TRBJ2-7; the match to TRBD2 covers 14 bases. The CDR3 protein is CASSLGGLAGVFYEQYF. As DNA, the CDR3 is TGTGCCAGCAGCTTAGGGGGACTAGCGGGGGTATTCTACGAGCAGTACTTC. The full variable domain, with the rest looked up from reference TRBV7-9 and TRBJ2-7, is DTGVSQNPRHKITKRGQNVTFRCDPISEHNRLYWYRQTLGQGPEFLTYFQNEAQLEKSRLLSDRFSAERPKGSFSTLEIQRTEQGDSAMYLCASSLGGLAGVFYEQYFGPGTRLTVT.